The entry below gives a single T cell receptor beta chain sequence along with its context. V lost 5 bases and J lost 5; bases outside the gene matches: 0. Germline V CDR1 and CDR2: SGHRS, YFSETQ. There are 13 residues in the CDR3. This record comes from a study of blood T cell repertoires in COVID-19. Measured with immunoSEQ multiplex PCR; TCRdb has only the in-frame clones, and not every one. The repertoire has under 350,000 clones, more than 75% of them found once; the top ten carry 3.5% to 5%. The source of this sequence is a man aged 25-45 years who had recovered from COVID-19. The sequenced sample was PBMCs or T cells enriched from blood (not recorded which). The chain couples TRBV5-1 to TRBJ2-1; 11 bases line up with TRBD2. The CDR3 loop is CASSSGGDNEQFF. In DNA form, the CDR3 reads TGCGCCAGCAGTAGCGGGGGGGACAATGAGCAGTTCTTC.